This T cell receptor beta chain was found in a study of CD4 T cells in relation to SARS-CoV-2 and coronaviruses. Across the study: ViraFEST: approximately 10-day antigen culture of PBMCs, then TCR beta CDR3 sequencing.

General study points: Approximately 65% of donors had memory CD4+ clonotypes crossrecognizing SARS-CoV-2 and common cold coronavirus spike.

Germline assignment: CDR1 SGHNT and CDR2 YYREEE (reference sequence). CDR3 length equals 15 residues. V lost 5 bases to trimming and J lost 4 bases; unmatched junction nucleotides: 8. Sorted naive or memory CD4+ cells met CEF peptides for about 10 days. Only in-frame clones appear in the TCRdb table, and some are missing; sequencing was by immunoSEQ multiplex PCR. The sample has 36,000 or so clones; 70% to 80% are singletons. Turning to this clone: Its antigen is unidentified.

Sequencing was performed on memory CD4+ T cells from PBMCs, cultured in vitro. The clonotype originates from an adult with COVID-19. The chain is built from TRBV5-4 and TRBJ2-5; TRBD2 agrees at 10 bases. DNA for the CDR3: TGTGCCAGCAGAGCGAGCGGGAGGGCCGTAGAGACCCAGTACTTC. Protein: CASRASGRAVETQYF.